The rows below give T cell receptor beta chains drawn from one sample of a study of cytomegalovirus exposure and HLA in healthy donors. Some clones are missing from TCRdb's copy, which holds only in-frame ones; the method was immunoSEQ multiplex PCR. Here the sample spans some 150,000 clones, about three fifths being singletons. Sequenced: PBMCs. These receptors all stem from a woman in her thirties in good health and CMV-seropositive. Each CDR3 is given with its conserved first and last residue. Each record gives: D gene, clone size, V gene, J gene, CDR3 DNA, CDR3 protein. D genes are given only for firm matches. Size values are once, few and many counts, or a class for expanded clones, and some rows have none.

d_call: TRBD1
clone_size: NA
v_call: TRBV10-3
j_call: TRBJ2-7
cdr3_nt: TGTGCCTTAGGGACAGGGACCGGCCACGAGCAGTACTTC
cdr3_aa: CALGTGTGHEQYF

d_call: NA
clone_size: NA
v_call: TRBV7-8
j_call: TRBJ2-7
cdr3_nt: TGTGCCAGCAGCCCTAAAATCTCCTACGAGCAGTACTTC
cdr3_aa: CASSPKISYEQYF

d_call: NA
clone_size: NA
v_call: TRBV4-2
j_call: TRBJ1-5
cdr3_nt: TGTGCCAGCAGCCAAGAATTGACAGTTGAACAGCCCCAGCATTTT
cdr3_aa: CASSQELTVEQPQHF

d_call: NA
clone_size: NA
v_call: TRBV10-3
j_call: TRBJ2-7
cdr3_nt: TGTGCCATCAGTGAGTCCCAGGGGACCGGACCCTACGAGCAGTACTTC
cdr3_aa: CAISESQGTGPYEQYF

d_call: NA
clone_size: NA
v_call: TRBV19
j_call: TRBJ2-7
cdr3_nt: TGTGCCAGTAGTATTGCGGCCGAATCTTACTACGAGCAGTACTTC
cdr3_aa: CASSIAAESYYEQYF

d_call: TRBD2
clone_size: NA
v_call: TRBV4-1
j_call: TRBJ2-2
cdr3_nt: TGCGCCAGCAGCCAAGGGGGCGGGAGGTATACCGGGGAGCTGTTTTTT
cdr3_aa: CASSQGGGRYTGELFF

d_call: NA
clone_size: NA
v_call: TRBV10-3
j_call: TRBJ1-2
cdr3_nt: TGTGCCATCAGTGTTGACATCTCATATGGCTACACCTTC
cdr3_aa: CAISVDISYGYTF

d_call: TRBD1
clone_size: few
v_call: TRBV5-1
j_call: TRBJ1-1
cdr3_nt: TGCGCCAGCAGCCTTGACAGGGTCACTGAAGCTTTCTTT
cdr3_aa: CASSLDRVTEAFF

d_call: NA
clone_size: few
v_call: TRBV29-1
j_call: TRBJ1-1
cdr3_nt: TGCAGCGGTCTTGGACAGCCGAACACTGAAGCTTTCTTT
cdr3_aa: CSGLGQPNTEAFF

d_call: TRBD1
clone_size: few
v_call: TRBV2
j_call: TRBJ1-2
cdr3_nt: TGTGCCAGCAGTCCTCTACAGGGGGCAGTGAGTGGCTACACCTTC
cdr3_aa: CASSPLQGAVSGYTF

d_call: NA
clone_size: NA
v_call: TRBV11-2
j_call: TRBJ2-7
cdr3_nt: TGTGCCAGCAGCCTACCCGCGGGGCCCGCCTCCTACGAGCAGTACTTC
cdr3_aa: CASSLPAGPASYEQYF

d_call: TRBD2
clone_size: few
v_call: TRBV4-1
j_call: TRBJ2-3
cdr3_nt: TGCGCCAGCAGTCGACTAGCGGGAGAATGGCGAATGACAGATACGCAGTATTTT
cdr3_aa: CASSRLAGEWRMTDTQYF

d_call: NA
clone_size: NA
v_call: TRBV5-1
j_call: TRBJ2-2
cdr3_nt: TGCGCCAGCAGCTTGCGGGTCGCGAACACCGGGGAGCTGTTTTTT
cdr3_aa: CASSLRVANTGELFF

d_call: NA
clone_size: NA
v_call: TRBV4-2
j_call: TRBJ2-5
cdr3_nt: TGTGCCAGCAGCCTGGGGCTGGGGGCGGGGGAAGAGACCCAGTACTTC
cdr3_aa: CASSLGLGAGEETQYF

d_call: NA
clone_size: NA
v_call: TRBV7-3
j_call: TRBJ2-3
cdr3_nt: TGTGCCAGCAGCTTCCTCGGGTTCCCAGGACAAGATACGCAGTATTTT
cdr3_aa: CASSFLGFPGQDTQYF

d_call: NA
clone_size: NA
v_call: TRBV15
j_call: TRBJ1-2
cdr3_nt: TGTGCCACCAGATTACCACTTTCTGGCTACACCTTC
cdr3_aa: CATRLPLSGYTF

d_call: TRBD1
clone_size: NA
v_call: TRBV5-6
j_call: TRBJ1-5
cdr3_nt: TGTGCCAGCAGCTGGGGGACAGGGGGGCATCAGCCCCAGCATTTT
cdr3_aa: CASSWGTGGHQPQHF

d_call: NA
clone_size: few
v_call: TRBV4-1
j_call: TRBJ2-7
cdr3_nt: TGCGCCAGCAGCCCCACAGAGTTCTACGAGCAGTACTTC
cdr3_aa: CASSPTEFYEQYF

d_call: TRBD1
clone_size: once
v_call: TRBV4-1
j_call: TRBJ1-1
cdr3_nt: TGCGCCAGCAGCGGGACAGGATTGAACACTGAAGCTTTCTTT
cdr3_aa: CASSGTGLNTEAFF

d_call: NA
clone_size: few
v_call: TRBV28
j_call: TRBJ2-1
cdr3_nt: TGTGCCAGCAGCACTGACTCTAACGAGCAGTTCTTC
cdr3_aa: CASSTDSNEQFF

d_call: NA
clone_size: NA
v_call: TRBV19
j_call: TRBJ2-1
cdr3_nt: TGTGCCAGTAGTATCGGACAGAGCTCCTACAATGAGCAGTTCTTC
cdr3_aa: CASSIGQSSYNEQFF

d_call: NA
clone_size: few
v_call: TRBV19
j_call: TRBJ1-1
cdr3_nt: TGTGCCAGTAGCTTACGATGGGGGGACACTGAAGCTTTCTTT
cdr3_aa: CASSLRWGDTEAFF

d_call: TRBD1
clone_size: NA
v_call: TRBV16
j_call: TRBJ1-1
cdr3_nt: TGTGCCAGCAGCCAATTACAGGGGACTGAAGCTTTCTTT
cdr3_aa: CASSQLQGTEAFF

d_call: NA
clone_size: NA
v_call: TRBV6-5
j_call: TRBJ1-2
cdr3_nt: TGTGCCAGCACCAAACCCGGGGGGGGCTATGGCTACACCTTC
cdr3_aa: CASTKPGGGYGYTF

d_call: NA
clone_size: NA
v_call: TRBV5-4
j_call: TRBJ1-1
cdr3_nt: TGTGCCAGCAGCTTGGGCGGGAACACTGAAGCTTTCTTT
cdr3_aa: CASSLGGNTEAFF

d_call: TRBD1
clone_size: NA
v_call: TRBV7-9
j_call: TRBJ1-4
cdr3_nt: TGTGCCAGCAGCCGCTGGACAGGGGATTCCAGTGAAAAACTGTTTTTT
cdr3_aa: CASSRWTGDSSEKLFF

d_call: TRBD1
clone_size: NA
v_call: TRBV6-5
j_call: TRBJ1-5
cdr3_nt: TGTGCCAGCAGACCCGGGACAGGGGGTCAGCCCCAGCATTTT
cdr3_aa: CASRPGTGGQPQHF

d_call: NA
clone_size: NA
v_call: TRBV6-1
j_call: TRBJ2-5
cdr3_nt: TGTGCCATAGCCGGAGGGGCTGAGACCCAGTACTTC
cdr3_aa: CAIAGGAETQYF

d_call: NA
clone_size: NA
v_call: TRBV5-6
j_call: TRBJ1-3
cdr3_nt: TGTGCCAGCAGCTTACTGGGGGCAGCTGGAAACACCATATATTTT
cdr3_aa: CASSLLGAAGNTIYF

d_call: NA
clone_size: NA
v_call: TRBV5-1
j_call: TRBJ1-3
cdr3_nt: TGCGCCAGCAGCTTGGGGGGGGTCGGAAACACCATATATTTT
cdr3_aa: CASSLGGVGNTIYF

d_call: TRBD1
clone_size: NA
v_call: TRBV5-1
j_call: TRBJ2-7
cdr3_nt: TGCGCCAGCAGCGCAAGAACCGGGACAGCAAACTCCTACGAGCAGTACTTC
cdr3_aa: CASSARTGTANSYEQYF